This T cell receptor beta chain appears in the sequencing data of a study of cytomegalovirus exposure and HLA in healthy donors. Study-level findings and limits: In a later analysis, V- and J-gene trimming of beta chains associated with a DCLRE1C missense variant, replicated independently.

This PCR relied on a set of 60 Vbeta primers and 13 Jbeta primers. Some clones are missing from TCRdb's copy, which holds only in-frame ones; the method was immunoSEQ multiplex PCR. The sample shows approximately 120,000 clones, and roughly 1% sits with its ten largest clones. About this clone itself: What it binds is unknown.

The sequencing sample was made of PBMCs. The TCR comes from a man aged 18 to 30 in good health and CMV-seronegative.

The CDR3 DNA is TGTGCCAGCAGCGCCGATTTAGATTCACCCCTCCACTTT. It translates to CASSADLDSPLHF. The chain combines TRBV9 with TRBJ1-6; no reliable D call. CDR3 length: 13 residues. The V end lost 3 bases, the J end lost 8 bases, and 9 bases lay between the germline ends. Germline CDR1 reads SGDLS; CDR2 reads YYNGEE.